This TCR beta chain was sequenced in a study of shared clonotypes between healthy human individuals. Study results and caveats: The study found lower generation probabilities in non-shared clonotypes than in those shared by all four donors.

Each sorted subset replicate got 200 ng genomic DNA, 25,000 to 30,000 genomes. Measured with immunoSEQ multiplex PCR; TCRdb has only the in-frame clones, and not every one. This table has under 1,900,000 clones, approximately 98.5% appearing once. The CDR3 is 14 amino acids. With 6 bases clipped from V and 3 bases from J, the junction kept 5 bases outside the gene matches. Germline-derived CDR1 and CDR2 are MDHEN and SYDVKM. Details on this clone: Its specificity is not known.

Every donor was a Caucasian adult from Nashville, Tennessee. This clonotype originated in a man in his thirties or forties in good health. The sample consisted of naive CD4+ T cells sorted from blood. Subset here: CD45RA+ positively selected. The chain is built from TRBV28 and TRBJ1-5; 7 nucleotides line up with TRBD1. The CDR3 here is CASRQTGNNQPQHF. Here the CDR3 DNA reads TGTGCCAGCAGGCAGACAGGGAACAATCAGCCCCAGCATTTT.